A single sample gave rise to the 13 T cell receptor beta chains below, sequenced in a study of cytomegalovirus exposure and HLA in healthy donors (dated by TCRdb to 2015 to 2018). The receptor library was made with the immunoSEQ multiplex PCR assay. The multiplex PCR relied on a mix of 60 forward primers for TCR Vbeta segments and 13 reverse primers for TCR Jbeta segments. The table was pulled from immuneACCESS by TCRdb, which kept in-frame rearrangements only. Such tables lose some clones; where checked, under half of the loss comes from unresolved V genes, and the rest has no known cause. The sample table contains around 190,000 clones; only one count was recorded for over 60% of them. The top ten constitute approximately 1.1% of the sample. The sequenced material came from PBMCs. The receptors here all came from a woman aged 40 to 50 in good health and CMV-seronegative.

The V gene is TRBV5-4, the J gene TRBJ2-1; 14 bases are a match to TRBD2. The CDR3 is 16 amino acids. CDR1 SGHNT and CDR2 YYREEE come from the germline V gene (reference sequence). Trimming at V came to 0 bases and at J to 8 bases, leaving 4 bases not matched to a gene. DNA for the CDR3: TGTGCCAGCAGCTTGGGGACTAGCGGGAGGAGTGATGAGCAGTTCTTC. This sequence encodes CASSLGTSGRSDEQFF.

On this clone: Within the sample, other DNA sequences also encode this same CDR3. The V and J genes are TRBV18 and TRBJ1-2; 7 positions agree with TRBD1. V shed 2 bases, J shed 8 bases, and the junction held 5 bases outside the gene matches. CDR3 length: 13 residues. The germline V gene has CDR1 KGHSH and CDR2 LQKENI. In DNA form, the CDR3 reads TGTGCCAGCTCACCAGGAACAGGGGTGGGCTACACCTTC. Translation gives CASSPGTGVGYTF.

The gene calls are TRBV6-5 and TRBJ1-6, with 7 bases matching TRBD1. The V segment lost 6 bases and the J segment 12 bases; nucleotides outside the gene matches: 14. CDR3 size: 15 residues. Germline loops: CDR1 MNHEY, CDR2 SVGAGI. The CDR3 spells CASSPETGEYGPLHF. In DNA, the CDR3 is TGTGCCAGCAGCCCAGAAACAGGGGAATACGGACCCCTCCACTTT.

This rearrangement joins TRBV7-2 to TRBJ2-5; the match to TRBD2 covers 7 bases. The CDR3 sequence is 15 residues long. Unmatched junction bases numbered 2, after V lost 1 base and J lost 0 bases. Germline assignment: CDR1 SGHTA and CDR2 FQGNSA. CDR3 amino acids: CASSLVGGYQETQYF. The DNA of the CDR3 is TGTGCCAGCAGCTTAGTCGGGGGGTACCAAGAGACCCAGTACTTC.

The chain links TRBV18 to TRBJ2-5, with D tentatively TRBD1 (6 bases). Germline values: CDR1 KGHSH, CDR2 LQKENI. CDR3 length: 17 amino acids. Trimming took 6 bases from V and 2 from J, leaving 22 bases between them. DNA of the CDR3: TGTGCCAGCTCGCCCCCGCTAGGGCAGGGGATACAAGAGACCCAGTACTTC. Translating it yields CASSPPLGQGIQETQYF.

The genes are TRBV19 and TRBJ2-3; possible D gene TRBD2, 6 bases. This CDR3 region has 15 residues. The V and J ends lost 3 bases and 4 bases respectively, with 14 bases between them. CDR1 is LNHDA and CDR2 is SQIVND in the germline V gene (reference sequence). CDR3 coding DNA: TGTGCCAGTAGTATGCGGGACCCGGGTGCAGATACGCAGTATTTT. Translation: CASSMRDPGADTQYF.

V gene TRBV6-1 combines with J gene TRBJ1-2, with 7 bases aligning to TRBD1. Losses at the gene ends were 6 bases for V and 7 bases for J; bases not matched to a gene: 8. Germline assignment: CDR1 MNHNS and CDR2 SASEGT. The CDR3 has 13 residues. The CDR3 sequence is CASRGQGVGGYTF. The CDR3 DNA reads TGTGCCAGCAGGGGGCAGGGGGTGGGTGGCTACACCTTC.

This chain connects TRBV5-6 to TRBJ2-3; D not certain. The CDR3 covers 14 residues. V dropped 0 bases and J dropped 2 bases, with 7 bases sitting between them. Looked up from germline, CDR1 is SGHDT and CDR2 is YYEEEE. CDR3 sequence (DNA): TGTGCCAGCAGCTTGGGACAACCCACAGATACGCAGTATTTT. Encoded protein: CASSLGQPTDTQYF.

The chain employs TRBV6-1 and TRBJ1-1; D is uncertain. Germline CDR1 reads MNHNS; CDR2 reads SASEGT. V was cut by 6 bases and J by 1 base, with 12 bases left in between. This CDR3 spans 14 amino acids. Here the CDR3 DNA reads TGTGCCAGCAGATACGGAGCAGCGAACACTGAAGCTTTCTTT. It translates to CASRYGAANTEAFF.

The chain's CDR3 is CASSLAGRYGYTF. CDR3 DNA sequence: TGTGCCAGCAGCTTAGCTGGCCGTTATGGCTACACCTTC. The rearrangement uses TRBV7-2 and TRBJ1-2, with no clear D. The CDR3 length is 13 residues. Germline values: CDR1 SGHTA, CDR2 FQGNSA. V lost 0 bases and J lost 5, with 7 bases in between.

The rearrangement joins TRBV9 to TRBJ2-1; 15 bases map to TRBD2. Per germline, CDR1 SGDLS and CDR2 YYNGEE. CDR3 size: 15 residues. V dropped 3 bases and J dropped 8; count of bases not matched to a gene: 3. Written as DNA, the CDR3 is TGTGCCAGCAGCGCCGGACTAGCGGGAGGGTATGAGCAGTTCTTC. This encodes CASSAGLAGGYEQFF.

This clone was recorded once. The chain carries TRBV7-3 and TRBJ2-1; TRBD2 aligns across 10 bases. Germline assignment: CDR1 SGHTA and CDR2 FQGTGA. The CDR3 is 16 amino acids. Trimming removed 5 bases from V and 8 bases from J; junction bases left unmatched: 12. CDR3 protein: CASSPQGTSGIDEQFF. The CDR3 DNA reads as TGTGCCAGCAGCCCGCAGGGAACTAGCGGGATCGATGAGCAGTTCTTC.

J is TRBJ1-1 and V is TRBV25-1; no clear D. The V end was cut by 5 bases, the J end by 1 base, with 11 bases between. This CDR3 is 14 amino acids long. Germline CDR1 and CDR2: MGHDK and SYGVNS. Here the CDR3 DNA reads TGTGCCAGCAGTTTTGCAGGTCAGAACACTGAAGCTTTCTTT. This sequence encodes CASSFAGQNTEAFF.